The text below deals with one T cell receptor (beta chain). The CDR3 covers 13 residues. V shed 4 bases and J shed 4 bases, with 11 bases lying between them. Per the germline V gene, CDR1 is SNHLY and CDR2 is FYNNEI. The immunoSEQ assay was v3.0, run at survey level. Libraries were prepared by immunoSEQ multiplex PCR; TCRdb keeps only in-frame clonotypes and omits some of them. The repertoire consists of about 36,000 clones, with 75% to 90% occurring once and the leading ten covering roughly 5.2%. This entry comes from a study of long-term antiretroviral therapy in people with HIV. This TCR derives from a man in his thirties or forties with HIV. The input for sequencing was unsorted PBMCs, taken 3.4 years after starting antiretroviral therapy. The rearrangement joins TRBV2 to TRBJ2-7, with D unresolved. The CDR3 spells CASSVFRLYEQYF. CDR3 coding DNA: TGTGCCAGCAGTGTTTTTCGACTGTACGAGCAGTACTTC.